Presented here are 15 T cell receptor beta chains from one specimen sequenced in a study of cytomegalovirus exposure and HLA in healthy donors. It was with 60 Vbeta and 13 Jbeta primers that the PCR ran. TCRdb's copy holds only in-frame clones and misses some; the assay was immunoSEQ multiplex PCR. The sample includes approximately 100,000 clones, 60% to 75% of them seen just once. The sequenced sample consisted of PBMCs. All receptors derive from a man aged 60-69 years in good health and CMV-seronegative.

The gene calls are TRBV5-1 and TRBJ1-3; 8 bases match TRBD1. J was trimmed by 4 bases and V by 1 base; bases with no gene match: 4. Looked up from germline, CDR1 is SGHRS and CDR2 is YFSETQ. The CDR3 loop spans 15 amino acids. The CDR3 DNA sequence: TGCGCCAGCAGCTTGCGGTCAGGGGGCGGAAACACCATATATTTT. Residues: CASSLRSGGGNTIYF.

V and J are TRBV5-1 and TRBJ2-5, with 7 positions matching TRBD2. The DNA end is more similar to TRBJ2-7, so the J call may be wrong. The CDR3 extends over 16 amino acids. Germline V gene sequence: CDR1 SGHRS, CDR2 YFSETQ. CDR3 region: CASSLGSAGVSYEQYF. The CDR3 DNA sequence: TGCGCCAGCAGCTTGGGTTCGGCGGGAGTTAGCTACGAGCAGTACTTC.

V and J are TRBV27 and TRBJ2-2; TRBD2 might be the D (6 bases). The germline V gene has CDR1 MNHEY and CDR2 SMNVEV (reference sequence). CDR3 length equals 14 residues. The V gene lost 3 bases and the J gene lost 6 bases, with 11 bases spanning the gap. This chain's CDR3 is CASSFFSGAGELFF. CDR3 DNA sequence: TGTGCCAGCAGTTTTTTCTCGGGAGCCGGGGAGCTGTTTTTT.

This clone was counted a single time. The chain is built from TRBV30 and TRBJ2-2, with 8 bases identical to TRBD1. The germline CDR1 and CDR2 sequences are GTSNPN and SVGIG (reference sequence). Trimming removed 2 bases from V and 6 bases from J; junction bases left unmatched: 2. The CDR3 covers 13 residues. The CDR3 DNA follows: TGTGCCTGGAGTTTGACAGGGGCCGGGGAGCTGTTTTTT. This gives the protein CAWSLTGAGELFF.

This chain uses TRBV5-1 with TRBJ1-4; tentatively, D is TRBD1 (5 bases). Germline-derived CDR1 and CDR2 are SGHRS and YFSETQ. Trimming cost V 4 bases and J 6 bases, with 13 bases left between them. CDR3 size: 14 residues. The CDR3 is CASSRRPGDEKLFF. CDR3 in DNA: TGCGCCAGCAGCCGCAGGCCGGGGGATGAAAAACTGTTTTTT.

The chain combines TRBV6-1 with TRBJ2-7; D is perhaps TRBD1 (6 bases). Trimming stripped 8 bases from V and 2 bases from J, with 16 bases between. Germline V gene lookup returns CDR1 MNHNS and CDR2 SASEGT. The CDR3 is 14 residues long. DNA of the CDR3: TGTGCCAGCTCCGGAACCAGGGGCACCTACGAGCAGTACTTC. Protein sequence: CASSGTRGTYEQYF.

The rearrangement links TRBV5-4 to TRBJ2-1; 13 bases align to TRBD2. V dropped 4 bases and J dropped 0; count of bases not matched to a gene: 4. The germline gives CDR1 SGHNT, CDR2 YYREEE (reference sequence). The CDR3 totals 17 residues. The CDR3 sequence is CASSRTSGGSSYNEQFF. The CDR3 DNA reads as TGTGCCAGCAGCAGGACTAGCGGGGGTTCCTCCTACAATGAGCAGTTCTTC.

The chain combines TRBV6-6 with TRBJ2-1; tentative D call: TRBD2 (6 bases). CDR3 size: 14 residues. CDR1 and CDR2 from the germline V gene are MNHNY and SVGAGI (reference sequence). V was clipped by 8 bases and J by 2 bases, with 13 bases between them. CDR3 coding DNA: TGTGCCAGCGGGGCGGGGTTCACCTACAATGAGCAGTTCTTC. It specifies CASGAGFTYNEQFF.

The rearrangement joins TRBV27 to TRBJ2-3; possible D gene TRBD2, 6 bases. Trimming stripped 6 bases from V and 3 bases from J, with 16 bases between. Germline V gene sequence: CDR1 MNHEY, CDR2 SMNVEV (reference sequence). This CDR3 comprises 15 residues. The CDR3 region is CASRNGGRSTDTQYF. CDR3 coding DNA: TGTGCCAGCAGGAATGGGGGGAGGTCGACAGATACGCAGTATTTT.

This chain joins TRBV9 and TRBJ2-2, with 7 bases aligning to TRBD2. Trimming cost V 0 bases and J 0 bases; bases outside gene matches: 5. The CDR3 is 17 amino acids. The germline V gene encodes CDR1 SGDLS and CDR2 YYNGEE. The CDR3 loop reads CASSVVGLAANTGELFF. CDR3 nucleotide sequence: TGTGCCAGCAGCGTAGTTGGCCTAGCGGCGAACACCGGGGAGCTGTTTTTT.

This clone was recorded a few times. The sample carries other DNA sequences with the same CDR3. The chain is built from TRBV7-3 and TRBJ2-1, with a tentative D call TRBD2 (5 bases). Germline CDR1 and CDR2: SGHTA and FQGTGA. This CDR3 is 13 amino acids long. V dropped 0 bases and J dropped 5 bases, with 5 bases sitting between them. The CDR3 nucleotides are TGTGCCAGCAGCTTAACCGGGAACAATGAGCAGTTCTTC. Translation: CASSLTGNNEQFF. Full variable domain (missing parts from reference TRBV7-3 and TRBJ2-1): GAGVSQTPSNKVTEKGKYVELRCDPISGHTALYWYRQSLGQGPEFLIYFQGTGAADDSGLPNDRFFAVRPEGSVSTLKIQRTERGDSAVYLCASSLTGNNEQFFGPGTRLTVL.

This chain links TRBV6-5 with TRBJ1-5; 9 nucleotides match TRBD1. Per germline, CDR1 MNHEY and CDR2 SVGAGI. After removal of 2 bases from V and 6 bases from J, the junction contained 2 bases not matched to a gene. CDR3 length equals 14 residues. CDR3 sequence reads: CASSYRQGVQPQHF. The CDR3 DNA reads TGTGCCAGCAGTTACCGACAGGGGGTTCAGCCCCAGCATTTT.

The chain has TRBV11-1 and TRBJ1-2, with TRBD1 as a possible D gene (6 bases). The germline V gene encodes CDR1 SGHAT and CDR2 FQDESV (reference sequence). This CDR3 comprises 13 residues. The ends were cut back, 2 bases at V and 2 bases at J, with 6 bases in the middle. The DNA for the CDR3 is TGTGCCAGCAGCTTACAGGGGAACTATGGCTACACCTTC. This encodes CASSLQGNYGYTF.

This chain links TRBV5-1 with TRBJ1-4; 8 bases are a match to TRBD1. V gave up 0 bases and J gave up 8 bases; unmatched junction bases: 3. Germline V gives CDR1 SGHRS, CDR2 YFSETQ. The CDR3 is 14 amino acids. The CDR3 here is CASSLVDREEKLFF. In DNA, the CDR3 is TGCGCCAGCAGCTTGGTGGACAGGGAGGAAAAACTGTTTTTT.

The chain is built from TRBV5-4 and TRBJ1-1, with 7 bases lining up with TRBD1. This CDR3 contains 15 residues. CDR1 is SGHNT and CDR2 is YYREEE in the germline V gene (reference sequence). Unmatched junction bases numbered 7, after V lost 4 bases and J lost 1 base. CDR3 DNA: TGTGCCAGCAGCCCGTGGACAGGACCGAACACTGAAGCTTTCTTT. Protein sequence: CASSPWTGPNTEAFF.